The 18 T cell receptor beta chains reported below all come from one sample, sequenced in a study of Graves' ophthalmopathy and Graves' hyperthyroidism. Amplification from RNA transcripts yielded the TCR beta CDR3 regions. Second-round multiplex PCR came after first-round RT-PCR with HTBI primers. Via MiXCR, TCRdb re-called the multiplex PCR reads, giving one row per CDR3 protein. Of 40,000 to 50,000 distinct CDR3 sequences listed, around 50% are singletons. The sample consisted of peripheral blood. The receptors originated from an adult man with Graves' ophthalmopathy.

The chain combines TRBV20-1 with TRBJ2-1; TRBD2 agrees at 10 bases. Germline V lookup: CDR1 DFQATT, CDR2 SNEGSKA (reference sequence). Losses at the gene ends were 5 bases for V and 4 bases for J; bases not matched to a gene: 5. The CDR3 runs to 14 residues. This CDR3 reads CSADPGLAYNEQFF. The CDR3 DNA reads TGCAGTGCTGACCCGGGACTAGCGTACAATGAGCAGTTCTTC.

This rearrangement joins TRBV20-1 to TRBJ2-7, with TRBD1 identical over 9 bases. The CDR3 runs to 13 residues. Losses at the gene ends were 5 bases for V and 6 bases for J; bases not matched to a gene: 8. In germline, CDR1 is DFQATT, CDR2 SNEGSKA (reference sequence). In DNA form, the CDR3 reads TGCAGTGCTTCCGGGACAGGGATCCCCGAGCAGTACTTC. It is translated as CSASGTGIPEQYF.

This clonotype has just a few counts. The rearrangement uses TRBV24-1 and TRBJ2-7; the D gene is possibly TRBD1 (6 bases). The germline CDR1 and CDR2 sequences are KGHDR and SFDVKD. The V gene lost 4 bases and the J gene lost 4 bases, with 7 bases spanning the gap. The CDR3 is 12 amino acids. CDR3 sequence reads: CATSEQGYEQYF. The CDR3, as DNA: TGTGCCACCAGTGAGCAGGGGTACGAGCAGTACTTC.

At least ten counts were recorded for this clonotype. The CDR3 loop is CSAPAGRGSTNEKLFF. In nucleotides, the CDR3 is TGCAGTGCTCCCGCGGGGCGCGGATCAACTAATGAAAAACTGTTTTTT. J is TRBJ1-4 and V is TRBV20-1; D may be TRBD1 (5 bases). V was trimmed by 5 bases and J by 0 bases, leaving 16 bases between them. CDR3 length equals 16 residues. Germline assignment: CDR1 DFQATT and CDR2 SNEGSKA (reference sequence).

The rearrangement uses TRBV10-3 and TRBJ1-4; weak D call: TRBD1 (6 bases). V lost 2 bases to trimming and J lost 0 bases, with 7 bases between them. CDR3 length: 15 amino acids. Per germline, CDR1 ENHRY and CDR2 SYGVKD. As DNA, the CDR3 is TGTGCCATCAGTGAGGACAGGACAACTAATGAAAAACTGTTTTTT. Protein sequence: CAISEDRTTNEKLFF.

This sequence joins TRBV5-4 and TRBJ1-5, with 7 positions matching TRBD1. CDR1 is SGHNT, CDR2 YYREEE, per germline (reference sequence). With 10 bases clipped from V and 2 bases from J, the junction kept 15 bases outside the gene matches. The CDR3 extends over 16 amino acids. DNA for the CDR3: TGTGCCTGGGGGGACAGCGAGCCGCTTGGCAATCAGCCCCAGCATTTT. It specifies CAWGDSEPLGNQPQHF.

CDR3 protein: CASSLDGTGGSNEQFF. In nucleotides, the CDR3 is TGTGCCAGCAGCTTAGACGGGACAGGGGGGTCGAACGAGCAGTTCTTC. The chain couples TRBV7-9 to TRBJ2-1, with 11 bases lining up with TRBD1. V dropped 1 base and J dropped 10; count of bases not matched to a gene: 9. The CDR3 runs to 16 residues. Looked up from germline, CDR1 is SEHNR and CDR2 is FQNEAQ (reference sequence).

As to this clonotype: Germline is not matched at one junction end, which may reflect a read error. The gene calls are TRBV15 and TRBJ2-7; 7 nucleotides match TRBD1. CDR3 size: 17 residues. Germline V lookup: CDR1 LNHNV, CDR2 YYDKDF (reference sequence). The CDR3 is CATSRDSLTGISYEQYF. Written as DNA, the CDR3 is TGTGCCACCAGCAGAGATTCCCTGACAGGGATCTCCTACGAGCAGTACTTT.

This chain uses TRBV28 with TRBJ1-5, with D maybe TRBD1 (6 bases). The V end was cut by 10 bases, the J end by 14 bases, with 27 bases between. The CDR3 spans 14 residues. In germline, CDR1 is MDHEN, CDR2 SYDVKM. CDR3 nucleotide sequence: TGTGCCACTAGAGACAGGCAAGAGGTATGGCATGAGCATTTT. Translating gives CATRDRQEVWHEHF.

This clonotype was observed at least ten times. The chain is built from TRBV5-1 and TRBJ2-7; 8 bases match TRBD2. The CDR3 is made up of 17 amino acids. Trimming took 4 bases from V and 2 from J; bases not matched to a gene: 14. Germline assignment: CDR1 SGHRS and CDR2 YFSETQ. In DNA form, the CDR3 reads TGCGCCAGCAGCGGATCTTATGGGAGCGGGAGTGCCTACGAGCAGTACTTC. Protein sequence: CASSGSYGSGSAYEQYF.

The chain couples TRBV10-1 to TRBJ1-3; no firm D call. The CDR3 extends over 16 amino acids. V was pared by 6 bases and J by 0 bases, with 15 bases between. Germline V lookup: CDR1 WNHNN, CDR2 SYGVQD (reference sequence). The CDR3 DNA reads TGCGCCAGCAGCCCTGAAGTGGGCCCCTCTGGAAACACCATATATTTT. Amino acid sequence: CASSPEVGPSGNTIYF.

The chain uses TRBV20-1 and TRBJ2-5; weak D call: TRBD2 (5 bases). V was cut by 5 bases and J by 5 bases, with 9 bases left in between. CDR1 and CDR2 (germline): DFQATT, SNEGSKA (reference sequence). This CDR3 comprises 11 residues. CDR3: CSAHGDETQYF. In DNA, the CDR3 is TGCAGTGCTCACGGGGATGAGACCCAGTACTTC.

The rearrangement uses TRBV9 and TRBJ1-6; D might be TRBD1 (5 bases). The CDR3 has 14 residues. The V gene lost 2 bases and the J gene lost 4 bases, with 7 bases spanning the gap. The germline gives CDR1 SGDLS, CDR2 YYNGEE. The CDR3 region is CASSVQGYNSPLHF. CDR3 coding DNA: TGTGCCAGCAGCGTCCAGGGTTATAATTCACCCCTCCACTTT. Full variable domain (missing parts from reference TRBV9 and TRBJ1-6): DSGVTQTPKHLITATGQRVTLRCSPRSGDLSVYWYQQSLDQGLQFLIQYYNGEERAKGNILERFSAQQFPDLHSELNLSSLELGDSALYFCASSVQGYNSPLHFGNGTRLTVT.

This clonotype was found many times. The V gene is TRBV4-1, the J gene TRBJ2-2; D tentatively fits TRBD1 or TRBD2 (7 bases each). The germline V gene encodes CDR1 MGHRA and CDR2 YSYEKL. Trimming left V 1 base short and J 6 bases short, with 12 bases between. CDR3 length: 15 amino acids. The CDR3 coding sequence is TGCGCCAGCAGCCAAGTGGGAGGGGGCTCCGGGGAGCTGTTTTTT. This sequence encodes CASSQVGGGSGELFF.

The genes are TRBV10-3 and TRBJ1-1; unclear D gene. The CDR3 is made up of 14 amino acids. V lost 7 bases to trimming and J lost 1 base, with 13 bases between them. Germline V gene lookup returns CDR1 ENHRY and CDR2 SYGVKD. The DNA of the CDR3 is TGTGCCATCAATGCCAACGGTCGGAACACTGAAGCTTTCTTT. Encoded protein: CAINANGRNTEAFF.

This clonotype has ten or more counts. The rearrangement joins TRBV24-1 to TRBJ2-3, with D perhaps matching TRBD2 (5 bases). The length of the CDR3 is 18 residues. V dropped 3 bases and J dropped 6 bases, with 24 bases sitting between them. CDR1 is KGHDR and CDR2 is SFDVKD in the germline V gene. The CDR3, as DNA: TGTGCCACCAGTGATCCCGCTAGCTCATTTGTTCTTTCCGATACGCAGTATTTT. Translation gives CATSDPASSFVLSDTQYF.

CDR3 bases: TGCAGTGCGCAAGGGTCAGCGGGAGTTTTCGGCTACGAGCAGTACTTC. Its translation: CSAQGSAGVFGYEQYF. The genes are TRBV20-1 and TRBJ2-7, with TRBD2 identical over 8 bases. The ends lost 6 bases at V and 3 bases at J; junction bases unmatched: 16. The CDR3 covers 16 residues. The germline V gene encodes CDR1 DFQATT and CDR2 SNEGSKA (reference sequence).

Judged by abundance, this clonotype is medium-sized. The genes are TRBV29-1 and TRBJ2-1; D is possibly TRBD2 (6 bases). V was shortened by 3 bases and J by 2 bases, with 17 bases between the two germline ends. The CDR3 has 16 residues. The germline gives CDR1 SQVTM, CDR2 ANQGSEA. The CDR3 DNA follows: TGCAGCGTTGATATTAGGCGGGGACTTCCCTACAATGAGCAGTTCTTC. As protein: CSVDIRRGLPYNEQFF.